The next 26 T cell receptor beta chains were all read from a single sample in a study of blood T cell repertoires in COVID-19. Repertoires were generated with immunoSEQ multiplex PCR, while TCRdb's copy carries only in-frame clones and drops some. This sample yields some 250,000 clones, of which about 79% are seen a single time; around 9.6% belongs to the top ten. The source material was peripheral blood. The source of these receptors is a woman over 75 with acute or convalescent COVID-19.

The chain couples TRBV10-3 to TRBJ1-2, with 8 bases fitting TRBD1. CDR1 ENHRY and CDR2 SYGVKD come from the germline V gene. The CDR3 is 11 residues long. Trimming removed 8 bases from V and 8 bases from J; junction bases left unmatched: 4. CDR3 amino acids: CAIGGQGGYTF. CDR3 DNA: TGTGCCATCGGTGGACAGGGAGGCTACACCTTC.

V gene TRBV5-6 combines with J gene TRBJ2-3; 13 bases align to TRBD2. The ends lost 3 bases at V and 2 bases at J; junction bases unmatched: 9. In germline, CDR1 is SGHDT, CDR2 YYEEEE. The CDR3 is 18 amino acids. The CDR3 DNA sequence: TGTGCCAGCAGCTATCTGGGACTAGCGGGGCATTTCACAGATACGCAGTATTTT. It specifies CASSYLGLAGHFTDTQYF.

The sample holds one count of this clone. The sample has other DNA sequences that encode this CDR3 too. The chain employs TRBV7-2 and TRBJ1-2, with 7 bases identical to TRBD1. With 1 base clipped from V and 2 bases from J, the junction kept 1 base outside the gene matches. The CDR3 length is 14 residues. Germline V CDR1 and CDR2: SGHTA, FQGNSA. CDR3 bases: TGTGCCAGCAGCTTAGGGACAGGAAACTATGGCTACACCTTC. This gives the protein CASSLGTGNYGYTF.

This chain joins TRBV29-1 and TRBJ1-3, with TRBD1 as a possible D gene (5 bases). Between the trimmed V and J ends, which lost 3 bases and 2 bases, there was a span of 8 bases. The germline gives CDR1 SQVTM, CDR2 ANQGSEA. The CDR3 has 13 residues. CDR3 in DNA: TGCAGCGTTGAGGGGGGACCTGGAAACACCATATATTTT. Its protein is CSVEGGPGNTIYF. The entire variable domain, with the rest obtained from reference TRBV29-1 and TRBJ1-3, is as follows: SAVISQKPSRDICQRGTSLTIQCQVDSQVTMMFWYRQQPGQSLTLIATANQGSEATYESGFVIDKFPISRPNLTFSTLTVSNMSPEDSSIYLCSVEGGPGNTIYFGEGSWLTVV.

The chain links TRBV5-1 to TRBJ2-3; D call uncertain. The V gene lost 1 base and the J gene lost 2 bases, with 14 bases spanning the gap. This CDR3 region has 16 residues. In germline, CDR1 is SGHRS, CDR2 YFSETQ. CDR3 loop: CASSLRTSGSTDTQYF. CDR3 coding DNA: TGCGCCAGCAGCTTGAGAACGTCGGGTTCCACAGATACGCAGTATTTT.

This clone was found a few times. This rearrangement joins TRBV7-8 to TRBJ1-6; 10 bases agree with TRBD1. The CDR3 sequence is 16 residues long. CDR1 is SGHVS, CDR2 FQNEAQ, per germline. V lost 1 base to trimming and J lost 6 bases; unmatched junction nucleotides: 3. This CDR3 is CASSLETGGPNSPLHF. For the CDR3, the DNA is TGTGCCAGCAGCTTAGAGACAGGGGGCCCTAATTCACCCCTCCACTTT.

The rearrangement uses TRBV27 and TRBJ2-7; a weak D match, TRBD1 (6 bases). The CDR3 has 16 residues. V shed 0 bases and J shed 3 bases, with 15 bases lying between them. Germline V lookup: CDR1 MNHEY, CDR2 SMNVEV (reference sequence). This CDR3 is CASSLSRSTGDYEQYF. The CDR3 nucleotides are TGTGCCAGCAGTTTATCGAGGTCGACAGGAGACTACGAGCAGTACTTC.

This clone was detected a few times. The chain joins TRBV11-1 to TRBJ1-2; D may be TRBD1 (5 bases). Germline V gene sequence: CDR1 SGHAT, CDR2 FQDESV (reference sequence). Deletions cut 6 bases from V and 1 base from J, with 9 bases between. CDR3 length equals 13 residues. The CDR3 region has the DNA TGTGCCAGCAGTTACGACAGTAACTATGGCTACACCTTC. Encoded protein: CASSYDSNYGYTF.

The J gene is TRBJ1-6, the V gene TRBV5-4, with D possibly TRBD1 on 5 matching bases. Germline V gives CDR1 SGHNT, CDR2 YYREEE (reference sequence). The V gene lost 5 bases and the J gene lost 8 bases, with 11 bases spanning the gap. The CDR3 is 13 residues long. CDR3 residues: CASSLDSDSPLHF. CDR3 bases: TGTGCCAGCAGTTTAGACAGTGATTCACCCCTCCACTTT. Based on the CDR3 plus reference TRBV5-4 and TRBJ1-6, the full variable domain is ETGVTQSPTHLIKTRGQQVTLRCSSQSGHNTVSWYQQALGQGPQFIFQYYREEENGRGNFPPRFSGLQFPNYSSELNVNALELDDSALYLCASSLDSDSPLHFGNGTRLTVT.

This clone was seen once. The genes are TRBV28 and TRBJ1-4; TRBD1 agrees at 8 bases. Germline V lookup: CDR1 MDHEN, CDR2 SYDVKM. CDR3 size: 13 residues. With 4 bases clipped from V and 8 bases from J, the junction kept 3 bases outside the gene matches. The CDR3 loop reads CASSSGGNEKLFF. As DNA, the CDR3 is TGTGCCAGCAGTTCAGGGGGCAACGAAAAACTGTTTTTT.

V and J are TRBV5-1 and TRBJ1-2; the match to TRBD1 covers 7 bases. The V gene's germline CDR1 is SGHRS and CDR2 YFSETQ. This CDR3 region has 13 residues. After removal of 0 bases from V and 6 bases from J, the junction contained 2 bases not matched to a gene. The CDR3 DNA is TGCGCCAGCAGCTTGGCGGGACAGAATGGCTACACCTTC. Translating gives CASSLAGQNGYTF.

V usage is TRBV11-2 and J usage is TRBJ2-7, with 11 bases aligning to TRBD2. Germline trimming cut 2 bases from V and 1 base from J; bases unmatched to any gene: 1. This CDR3 is built from 15 residues. Germline V gene sequence: CDR1 SGHAT, CDR2 FQNNGV. CDR3 bases: TGTGCCAGCAGCTTAACTAGCGGGGGATCCTACGAGCAGTACTTC. Translated, it gives CASSLTSGGSYEQYF.

This clone was counted only a few times. The chain recombines TRBV19 with TRBJ1-2; maybe TRBD1 (5 bases). The V gene's germline CDR1 is LNHDA and CDR2 SQIVND (reference sequence). The germline V and J ends were trimmed by 5 bases and 3 bases, with 16 bases remaining between them. The CDR3 has 15 residues. The CDR3 DNA follows: TGTGCCAGTAGTTTAGGCGGGGCATTTGACTATGGCTACACCTTC. Protein product: CASSLGGAFDYGYTF.

V and J are TRBV5-1 and TRBJ1-3; no firm D call. V was shortened by 0 bases and J by 0 bases, with 7 bases between the two germline ends. Germline CDR1 and CDR2: SGHRS and YFSETQ. The CDR3 loop spans 15 amino acids. The CDR3 spells CASSLGALSGNTIYF. The CDR3 region has the DNA TGCGCCAGCAGCTTGGGGGCTCTCTCTGGAAACACCATATATTTT.

The chain recombines TRBV30 with TRBJ2-3; possibly TRBD2 for D (7 bases). The CDR3 covers 14 residues. Germline CDR1 GTSNPN, CDR2 SVGIG (reference sequence). The DNA for the CDR3 is TGTGCTCGGAGAGTAGGGGGGGGCCTTGATACGCAGTATTTT. Translated, it gives CARRVGGGLDTQYF. Together with reference TRBV30 and TRBJ2-3, the CDR3 gives the full variable domain: SQTIHQWPATLVQPVGSPLSLECTVEGTSNPNLYWYRQAAGRGLQLLFYSVGIGQISSEVPQNLSASRPQDRQFILSSKKLLLSDSGFYLCARRVGGGLDTQYFGPGTRLTVL.

The rearrangement uses TRBV20-1 and TRBJ2-7; the D is unclear. Germline V gives CDR1 DFQATT, CDR2 SNEGSKA (reference sequence). Deletions cut 3 bases from V and 2 bases from J, with 14 bases between. The CDR3 sequence is 14 residues long. CDR3: CSASRQAPPYEQYF. CDR3 nucleotides: TGCAGTGCTAGTAGGCAGGCCCCTCCCTACGAGCAGTACTTC.

This sequence joins TRBV24-1 and TRBJ2-5; D not certain. The J call is doubtful: the DNA matches TRBJ2-7 better. This CDR3 is 13 amino acids long. Germline V lookup: CDR1 KGHDR, CDR2 SFDVKD. The CDR3 nucleotides read TGTGCCACCAGTAGCCCAACCGGGTACGAGCAGTACTTC. Its translation: CATSSPTGYEQYF.

The rearrangement links TRBV30 to TRBJ1-1; a weak D match, TRBD1 (6 bases). V gave up 6 bases and J gave up 11 bases, with 13 bases separating them. Germline V gene sequence: CDR1 GTSNPN, CDR2 SVGIG (reference sequence). CDR3 length: 10 residues. CDR3 amino acids: CACLQGPAFF. CDR3 coding DNA: TGTGCCTGCCTACAGGGCCCGGCTTTCTTT.

The chain combines TRBV3-1 (or the pseudogene TRBV3-2) with TRBJ2-3; possibly TRBD1 for D (6 bases). The CDR3 has 11 amino acids. In germline, CDR1 is LGHDT, CDR2 YNNKEL (reference sequence). Trimming pared 11 bases from V and 5 bases from J, leaving 11 bases between. The CDR3 loop reads CAAQGRDTQYF. The CDR3 DNA is TGTGCCGCTCAGGGGCGAGATACGCAGTATTTT.

The chain carries TRBV11-2 and TRBJ1-4; D remains ambiguous. Trimming pared 0 bases from V and 10 bases from J, leaving 12 bases between. The CDR3 loop spans 14 amino acids. The germline gives CDR1 SGHAT, CDR2 FQNNGV. CDR3 coding DNA: TGTGCCAGCAGCTTAGAACAGCTTTCTCGAAAACTGTTTTTT. Translated: CASSLEQLSRKLFF.

The V gene is TRBV19, the J gene TRBJ2-7; D is ambiguous. Looked up from germline, CDR1 is LNHDA and CDR2 is SQIVND (reference sequence). Trimming removed 4 bases from V and 2 bases from J, with 9 bases in between. The CDR3 contains 13 residues. The CDR3 protein is CASSSGRPYEQYF. In nucleotides, the CDR3 is TGTGCCAGTAGTAGCGGCAGACCCTACGAGCAGTACTTC.

A note on this clone: The same CDR3 arises from other DNA sequences in this sample as well. The chain employs TRBV24-1 and TRBJ2-2; D call uncertain. The CDR3 length is 14 residues. Per germline, CDR1 KGHDR and CDR2 SFDVKD. Trimming pared 5 bases from V and 0 bases from J, leaving 6 bases between. The DNA for the CDR3 is TGTGCCACCAGTGGCGGCGCGAACACCGGGGAGCTGTTTTTT. Its translation: CATSGGANTGELFF.

V is TRBV2 and J is TRBJ1-1; 8 nucleotides match TRBD1. Germline lookup yields CDR1 SNHLY and CDR2 FYNNEI. The trim removed 6 bases at V and 4 bases at J, leaving 13 bases unmatched. The CDR3 contains 16 residues. CDR3 bases: TGTGCCAGCAGGGGAGGACAGGGCCCTTCCCTCACTGAAGCTTTCTTT. Translating gives CASRGGQGPSLTEAFF. The complete variable domain, with remaining parts taken from reference TRBV2 and TRBJ1-1, reads EPEVTQTPSHQVTQMGQEVILRCVPISNHLYFYWYRQILGQKVEFLVSFYNNEISEKSEIFDDQFSVERPDGSNFTLKIRSTKLEDSAMYFCASRGGQGPSLTEAFFGQGTRLTVV.

Points on this clone: The same CDR3 is also encoded by other DNA sequences in this sample. V and J are TRBV5-1 and TRBJ1-5, with 8 bases lining up with TRBD1. The CDR3 spans 15 residues. J lost 7 bases, V lost 0 bases, and 6 bases had no gene match. The germline gives CDR1 SGHRS, CDR2 YFSETQ. The CDR3 DNA sequence: TGCGCCAGCAGCTTGGGGCAGGGGGCCGGGCAGCCCCAGCATTTT. Amino acid sequence: CASSLGQGAGQPQHF.

The rearrangement links TRBV7-9 to TRBJ2-5; TRBD1 matches 11 bases. Losses at the gene ends were 3 bases for V and 2 bases for J; bases not matched to a gene: 14. The length of the CDR3 is 19 residues. From germline, CDR1 is SEHNR and CDR2 FQNEAQ (reference sequence). This chain's CDR3 is CASSFDPRRDRGKQETQYF. CDR3 sequence (DNA): TGTGCCAGCAGCTTCGATCCGCGAAGGGACAGGGGGAAACAAGAGACCCAGTACTTC. Combining the CDR3 with reference TRBV7-9 and TRBJ2-5 gives the whole variable domain DTGVSQNPRHKITKRGQNVTFRCDPISEHNRLYWYRQTLGQGPEFLTYFQNEAQLEKSRLLSDRFSAERPKGSFSTLEIQRTEQGDSAMYLCASSFDPRRDRGKQETQYFGPGTRLLVL.

The chain combines TRBV9 with TRBJ2-1, with a possible D match to TRBD1 (5 bases). V was trimmed by 0 bases and J by 7 bases, leaving 17 bases between them. This CDR3 has 16 amino acids. In germline, CDR1 is SGDLS, CDR2 YYNGEE. CDR3 residues: CASSVDARASWNEQFF. The CDR3 DNA reads as TGTGCCAGCAGCGTAGACGCCAGGGCGAGTTGGAATGAGCAGTTCTTC.